The source of this T cell receptor beta chain is a study of vaccination effects on CD4 cells after COVID-19. About the research overall: Samples collected post-vaccine were obtained a median of 72 days after the second dose.

General observations from the study: Marked clonal contraction was seen in infection- and vaccine-induced clones late after vaccination.

Germline V lookup: CDR1 SNHLY, CDR2 FYNNEI. Between the trimmed V and J ends, which lost 8 bases and 6 bases, there was a span of 13 bases. The length of the CDR3 is 12 residues. With more than 9 days of culture completed, CD4+ T cells were isolated. BNT162b2 vaccine or mRNA-1273 vaccine was given to participants in two doses. The authors exchanged half the medium for IL-2 medium on days 3 and 7. The method was immunoSEQ multiplex PCR; TCRdb's version includes in-frame clones alone and lacks a portion of them. The table lists about 8,900 clones, around 76% of them singletons. This clone was observed a handful of times. What it binds is unknown.

This chain uses TRBV2 with TRBJ1-2, with D maybe TRBD1 (5 bases). This TCR derives from a human donor who received a COVID-19 vaccine. The sequencing used CD4+ T cells from PBMCs cultured without peptide, collected after COVID-19 vaccination. As DNA, the CDR3 is TGTGCCAGCGGGACCCCTCCTAATGGCTACACCTTC. It specifies CASGTPPNGYTF.